This T cell receptor (beta chain) was identified during a study of low-dose radiotherapy and immunotherapy resistance in tumors. At the level of the study: On an every-two-weeks schedule, patients received intravenous nivolumab 240 mg, along with ipilimumab 1 mg/kg every six weeks.

Time point specified: after trial treatment. The treatment here: LDRT plus nivolumab, ipilimumab, low-dose cyclophosphamide and aspirin (RACIN trial). All of the donors were given nivolumab, ipilimumab, aspirin, low-dose cyclophosphamide and low-dose radiotherapy as part of RACIN, a single-arm trial. With TRAV- and TRBV-specific primers, first-strand cDNA was made, covering the alpha and beta chains. TCR amplification involved 20 PCR cycles with a constant-region primer and V-primer adapter. The mRNA that was isolated underwent amplification by in vitro transcription. MiXCR, applied by TCRdb to the reads, yields one record per CDR3 protein. The repertoire holds about 84,000 distinct CDR3 sequences, with over 15% as singletons. This clonotype was counted many times. This sequence originates from a male donor with prostate cancer. The specimen comprised PBMCs, sampled after low-dose radiotherapy plus immunotherapy.

The CDR3 sequence: CASSPEETQYF. In DNA, the CDR3 is TGTGCCAGCTCACCAGAGGAGACCCAGTACTTC. V is TRBV18 and J is TRBJ2-5; D remains ambiguous. V lost 2 bases to trimming and J lost 5 bases, with 3 bases between them. CDR1 and CDR2 (germline): KGHSH, LQKENI. This CDR3 spans 11 amino acids.